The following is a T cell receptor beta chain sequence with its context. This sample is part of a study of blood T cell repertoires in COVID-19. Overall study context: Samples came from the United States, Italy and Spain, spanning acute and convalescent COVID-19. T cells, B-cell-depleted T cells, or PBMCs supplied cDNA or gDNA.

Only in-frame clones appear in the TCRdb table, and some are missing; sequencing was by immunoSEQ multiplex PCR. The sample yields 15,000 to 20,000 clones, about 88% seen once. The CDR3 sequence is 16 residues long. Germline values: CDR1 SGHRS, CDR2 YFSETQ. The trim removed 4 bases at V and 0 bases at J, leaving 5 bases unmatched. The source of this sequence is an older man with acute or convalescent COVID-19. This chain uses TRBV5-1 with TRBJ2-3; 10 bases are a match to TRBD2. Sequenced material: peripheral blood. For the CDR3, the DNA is TGCGCCAGCAGCCCAGGACTAGCGGAGAGCACAGATACGCAGTATTTT. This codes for CASSPGLAESTDTQYF.